This TCR beta chain derives from a study of T cells in Graves' hyperthyroidism and ophthalmopathy. Study background: Staff took peripheral blood when the initial diagnosis was made, before any treatment began.

Template material for amplifying TCR beta CDR3 regions consisted of RNA transcripts. TCR CDR3 regions were first amplified by RT-PCR with HTBI primers. TCRdb reanalysed the multiplex PCR reads using MiXCR and keeps one entry per CDR3 protein. The sample has roughly 750,000 distinct CDR3 sequences, approximately 16% seen once. The CDR3 runs to 16 residues. Germline trimming cut 1 base from V and 4 bases from J; bases unmatched to any gene: 4. From germline, CDR1 is SGHAT and CDR2 FQNNGV. In its sample, this clonotype was seen many times. The chain carries TRBV11-2 and TRBJ2-2, with 9 positions matching TRBD2. The sequence was obtained from a man aged 18 to 35 with Graves' hyperthyroidism. The sample consisted of blood. The CDR3 DNA reads TGTGCCAGCAGCTTAGTAGCGGGAGACATCACCGGGGAGCTGTTTTTT. Translated: CASSLVAGDITGELFF.